This is a list of T cell receptor beta chains from one sample in a study of blood T cell repertoires in COVID-19. Profiled with immunoSEQ multiplex PCR; TCRdb holds only in-frame clones, not every one. The table has 200,000 to 250,000 clones, 85% to 90% seen once; the top ten hold over 2%. Source material: peripheral blood. These receptors all stem from a woman in her forties or fifties with acute or convalescent COVID-19. The conserved cysteine and the conserved F or W are not part of the CDR3 here. Where a row states a size, it is once, few, many or the class of an expanded clone; other rows omit it.

v_call,j_call,clone_size,cdr3_aa
TRBV18,TRBJ2-7,many,ASSPPDSNRTTFYEQY
TRBV2,TRBJ2-5,-,AKQRPREETQY
TRBV7-2,TRBJ2-1,-,ASSLGASGVVNEQF
TRBV12-3/TRBV12-4,TRBJ2-7,-,ASSLGRALS
TRBV18,TRBJ2-7,-,ASSPPNLQGAVTVQY
TRBV12-3/TRBV12-4,TRBJ1-1,-,ASSRTGGTF
TRBV11-3,TRBJ1-1,-,ASSFPSGGLDTEAF
TRBV19,TRBJ1-2,once,ASSSLPTGQRSRGYT
TRBV5-4,TRBJ1-5,-,ASSTGQGSNQPQH
TRBV20-1,TRBJ1-5,-,SASPDRNQPQH
TRBV24-1,TRBJ2-1,-,ATSDASGVGNEQF
TRBV27,TRBJ2-5,once,ASSYVGDKETQY
TRBV19,TRBJ2-5,-,ASSLSGSQETQY
TRBV2,TRBJ2-3,once,ASRSGVLADTQY
TRBV19,TRBJ2-7,-,ASSRIGQGVYEQY
TRBV6-2/TRBV6-3,TRBJ2-1,-,ASSESGTVAEVVRF
TRBV5-5,TRBJ1-5,-,ASSFGHSNQPQH
TRBV5-1,TRBJ2-7,-,ASSLGDRAYEQY
TRBV9,TRBJ2-7,-,ASSVGRGTGRYEQY
TRBV24-1,TRBJ1-6,many,ATSDGQWDNSPLH
TRBV13,TRBJ2-3,-,ASSSPTESTDTQY
TRBV6-5,TRBJ2-7,once,ASTGDRGLNYEQY
TRBV7-9,TRBJ1-1,-,ASSLRGDTEAF
TRBV9,TRBJ1-1,-,ASCRGGMDTEAF
TRBV19,TRBJ2-7,-,ASSPRSGFPGEQY
TRBV10-2,TRBJ1-5,-,ASSESGQGMLEH
TRBV18,TRBJ1-6,-,ASSPAGRLNSPLH
TRBV10-1,TRBJ2-3,-,ASSEKGLGDTQY
TRBV24-1,TRBJ1-1,-,ATSETGTGDAEAF